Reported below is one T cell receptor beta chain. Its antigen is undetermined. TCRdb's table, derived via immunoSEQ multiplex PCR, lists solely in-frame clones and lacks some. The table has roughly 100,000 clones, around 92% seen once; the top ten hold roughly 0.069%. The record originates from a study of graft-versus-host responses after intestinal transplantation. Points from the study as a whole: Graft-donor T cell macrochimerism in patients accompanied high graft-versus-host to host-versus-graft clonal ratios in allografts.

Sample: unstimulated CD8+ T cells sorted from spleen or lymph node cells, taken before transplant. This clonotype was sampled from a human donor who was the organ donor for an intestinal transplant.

The CDR3 loop reads CASSYSNRGQTDTQYF. CDR3 coding DNA: TGTGCCAGCAGTTACTCGAACAGGGGGCAGACAGATACGCAGTATTTT. The genes are TRBV6-5 and TRBJ2-3, with 9 bases matching TRBD1. CDR1 is MNHEY, CDR2 SVGAGI, per germline. CDR3 length equals 16 residues. Germline trimming cut 0 bases from V and 3 bases from J; bases unmatched to any gene: 4.